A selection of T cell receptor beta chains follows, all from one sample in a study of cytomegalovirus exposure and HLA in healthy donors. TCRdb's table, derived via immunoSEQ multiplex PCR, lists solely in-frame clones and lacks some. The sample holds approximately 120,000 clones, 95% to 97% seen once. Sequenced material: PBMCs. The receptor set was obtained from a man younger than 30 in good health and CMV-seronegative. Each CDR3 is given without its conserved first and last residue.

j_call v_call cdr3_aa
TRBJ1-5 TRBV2 ASSEDRGHQPQH
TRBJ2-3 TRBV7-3 ASSLQPGQGADTQY
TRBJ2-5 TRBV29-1 SVASGEETQY
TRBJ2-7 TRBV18 ASSPAGGTYEQY
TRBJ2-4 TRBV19 ASSPGTQPKSFQY
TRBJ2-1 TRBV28 ASSLSGYSSSYNEQF
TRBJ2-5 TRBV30 AWSVPQGLARETQY
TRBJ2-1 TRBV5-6 ASSPSGMSYNEQF
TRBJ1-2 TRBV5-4 ASSHPRGYT
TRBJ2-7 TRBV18 ASSPAISTGTSGTYEQY
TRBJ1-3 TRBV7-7 ASSLGGFGNTIY
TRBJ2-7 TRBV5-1 ASSLGAGYEQY
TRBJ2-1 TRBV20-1 SALEWNEQF
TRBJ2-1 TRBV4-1 ASSQASGPGGEQF
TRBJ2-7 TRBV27 ASSLGAEQY
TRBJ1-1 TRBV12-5 ASGWGGNMNTEAF
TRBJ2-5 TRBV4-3 ASSQVGRETQY
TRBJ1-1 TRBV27 ASSPTGPIGAF
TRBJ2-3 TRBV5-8 ASSSLRGTDTQY
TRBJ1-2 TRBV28 ASKPQGVGYT
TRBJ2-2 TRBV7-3 ASSLGPTGTNTGELF
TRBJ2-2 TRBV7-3 ASSLSGQGFTGELF
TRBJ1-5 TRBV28 ASSLSLTGADQPQH
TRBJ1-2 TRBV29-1 SASIGQAHGYT
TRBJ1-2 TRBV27 ASSLHQQGVRYYGYT
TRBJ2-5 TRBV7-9 ASSSFSFRGRVETQY